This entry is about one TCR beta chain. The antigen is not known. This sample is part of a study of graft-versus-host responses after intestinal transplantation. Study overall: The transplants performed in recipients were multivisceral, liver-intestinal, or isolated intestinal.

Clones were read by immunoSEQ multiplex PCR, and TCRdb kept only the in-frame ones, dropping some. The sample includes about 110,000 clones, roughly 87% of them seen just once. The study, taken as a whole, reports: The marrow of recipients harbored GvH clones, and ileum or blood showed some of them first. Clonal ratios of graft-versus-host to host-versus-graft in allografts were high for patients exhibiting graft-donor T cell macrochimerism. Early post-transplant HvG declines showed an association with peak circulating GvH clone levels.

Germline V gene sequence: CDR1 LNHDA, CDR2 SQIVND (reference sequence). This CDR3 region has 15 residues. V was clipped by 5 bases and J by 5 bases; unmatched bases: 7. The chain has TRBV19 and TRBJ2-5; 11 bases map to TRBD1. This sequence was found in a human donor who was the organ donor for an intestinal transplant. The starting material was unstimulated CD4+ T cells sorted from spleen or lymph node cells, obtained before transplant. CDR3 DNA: TGTGCCAGTAGTCTCGGACAGGGGGCTGTGGAGACCCAGTACTTC. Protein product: CASSLGQGAVETQYF.